This T cell receptor beta chain is drawn from a study of T cells in women clearing cervical HPV infection. Study-wide points: TRBV6-7 abundance was lower in cases than controls (around 0.11% versus 0.15%).

Here immunoSEQ multiplex PCR was the method, and the copy in TCRdb shows in-frame clones only, minus some. This table holds 20,000 to 30,000 clones. Points on this clone: The antigen remains unidentified. The read terminates 3 residues before the CDR3 end, so the remaining end is supplied by the germline J gene.

Germline loops: CDR1 SGHRS, CDR2 YFSETQ. The junction had 6 bases not matched to a gene; V was cut back by 4 bases and J by 0 bases. The CDR3 contains 16 residues. The material sequenced was blood buffy coat. The sequence was collected from a woman aged 18-69 years with a cervical HPV16 infection that either progressed to CIN3+ or cleared (not recorded which). This chain connects TRBV5-1 to TRBJ1-1; 10 bases map to TRBD1. The sequenced part of the CDR3 DNA is TGCGCCAGCAGCGTTCGGGACAGGGGCCTGAACACTGAA. It specifies CASSVRDRGLNTE. The CDR3, in full, reads CASSVRDRGLNTEAFF. The whole variable domain, filled in from reference TRBV5-1 and TRBJ1-1, reads KAGVTQTPRYLIKTRGQQVTLSCSPISGHRSVSWYQQTPGQGLQFLFEYFSETQRNKGNFPGRFSGRQFSNSRSEMNVSTLELGDSALYLCASSVRDRGLNTEAFFGQGTRLTVV.